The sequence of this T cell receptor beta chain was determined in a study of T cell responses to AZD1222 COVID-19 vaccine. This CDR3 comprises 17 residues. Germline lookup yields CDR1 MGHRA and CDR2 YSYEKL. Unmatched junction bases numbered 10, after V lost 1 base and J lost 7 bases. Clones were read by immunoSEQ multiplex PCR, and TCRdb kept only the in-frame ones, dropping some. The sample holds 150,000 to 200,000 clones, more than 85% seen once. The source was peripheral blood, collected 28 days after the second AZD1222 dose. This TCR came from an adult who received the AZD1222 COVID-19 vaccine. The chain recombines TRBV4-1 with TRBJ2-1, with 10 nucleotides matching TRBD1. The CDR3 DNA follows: TGCGCCAGCAGCCAAGCCCGGACAGGGGGGCGCGTGAATGAGCAGTTCTTC. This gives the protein CASSQARTGGRVNEQFF.